Below, one T cell receptor beta chain is given with its context. Sequencing was performed with immunoSEQ multiplex PCR; in TCRdb, only in-frame clones are kept and a portion is missing. The data show 100,000 or so clones, roughly 87% seen once. The data belong to a study of blood T cell repertoires in COVID-19. The clonotype originates from a man aged 50 or older with active COVID-19. Sequences were obtained from peripheral blood.

The CDR3 here is CASTQNREGGYTF. CDR3 DNA sequence: TGTGCCAGCACACAAAACAGGGAGGGTGGCTACACCTTC. This rearrangement joins TRBV7-2 to TRBJ1-2; D is perhaps TRBD1 (6 bases). Between the trimmed V and J ends, which lost 7 bases and 7 bases, there was a span of 16 bases. The CDR3 is made up of 13 amino acids. Looked up from germline, CDR1 is SGHTA and CDR2 is FQGNSA.